Listed below are T cell receptor beta chains from one sample, sequenced in a study of shared clonotypes between healthy human individuals. Sequencing used immunoSEQ multiplex PCR; TCRdb keeps in-frame clones, though not all of them. This sample has hundreds of thousands of clones; 95% to 98% occur once, and the top ten carry more than 0.3%. Input material: naive CD8+ T cells sorted from blood. Receptor source: a man younger than 45 in good health. Both conserved end residues are part of each CDR3. Each record gives: D gene, V gene, J gene, CDR3 protein. The D gene is left open where the match is weak.

-	TRBV5-6	TRBJ2-7	CASSSRGYEQYF
TRBD2	TRBV7-9	TRBJ2-1	CASSPSAGETYNEQFF
-	TRBV12-5	TRBJ1-1	CVSGSGVVSEPTEAFF
-	TRBV6-5	TRBJ2-5	CASSRPDLWGETQYF
TRBD2	TRBV7-3	TRBJ2-7	CASSFYAGVYEQYF
TRBD2	TRBV9	TRBJ2-1	CASSVGIAGVTDEQFF
TRBD2	TRBV9	TRBJ2-2	CVGGSYTGELFF
-	TRBV11-1	TRBJ2-1	CASSLIAVGGMINEQFF
-	TRBV27	TRBJ2-2	CASSFGRGGELFF
-	TRBV27	TRBJ1-4	CASSPRTERSEKLFF
TRBD2	TRBV28	TRBJ2-7	CASSWGGVGNEQYF
TRBD1	TRBV5-4	TRBJ2-3	CASSLKRDSPQYF
-	TRBV11-3	TRBJ2-2	CASSLLGNTGELFF
-	TRBV5-6	TRBJ1-5	CASSFGGRHQPQHF
-	TRBV7-9	TRBJ2-1	CASSLASDEQFF
-	TRBV29-1	TRBJ2-3	CSVEARGSRTDTQYF
TRBD1	TRBV27	TRBJ1-1	CASSSLKQGEAFF
-	TRBV28	TRBJ1-1	CASSLEAGMNTEAFF
TRBD1	TRBV28	TRBJ2-7	CASRRQGTTYEQYF
-	TRBV9	TRBJ2-7	CASSVPGPIYEQYF
-	TRBV7-9	TRBJ1-5	CASSPNLNQPQHF
-	TRBV25-1	TRBJ1-2	CASSEYSIKQSYGYTF
-	TRBV6-5	TRBJ1-1	CASSYQGREAFF
TRBD1	TRBV7-6	TRBJ1-1	CASSHRQGLNTEAFF
-	TRBV9	TRBJ2-7	CASSPLGGDYEQYF
TRBD1	TRBV4-1	TRBJ2-1	CASSPRQGTDEQFF
TRBD1	TRBV9	TRBJ2-2	CASSVNRDRENTGELFF
-	TRBV11-2	TRBJ1-4	CASSALPGWGLFF
TRBD2	TRBV2	TRBJ2-7	CASSEGTSGSYEQYF
-	TRBV6-6	TRBJ1-2	CASITGLGYTF
-	TRBV29-1	TRBJ2-5	CSVEGLQETQYF
TRBD2	TRBV27	TRBJ2-1	CASSLSSGSAGQFF
TRBD2	TRBV29-1	TRBJ2-7	CSVDGGSYEQYF
TRBD1	TRBV27	TRBJ2-5	CASSLGTGLETQYF
-	TRBV7-9	TRBJ2-2	CASSPLAEELFF
-	TRBV6-1	TRBJ2-2	CASSERSFQAGELFF
-	TRBV27	TRBJ2-3	CASSSGTLLADTQYF
TRBD1	TRBV13	TRBJ1-1	CASSLRTGWTEAFF
-	TRBV7-9	TRBJ2-1	CASSLGADSSYNEQFF
-	TRBV4-1	TRBJ1-2	CASSQEQIYGYTF
-	TRBV30	TRBJ1-3	CAWSVGPGNTIYF
-	TRBV7-9	TRBJ2-3	CASSSGPDTQYF
-	TRBV4-1	TRBJ2-5	CASRQVGSADQETQYF
-	TRBV9	TRBJ2-7	CASGEYEQYF
TRBD2	TRBV5-1	TRBJ2-1	CASSSSGRPFNEQFF